This T cell receptor beta chain was sequenced during a study of Ad26.COV2.S vaccination and SARS-CoV-2 variants. Study-level background: Recipients of Ad26.COV2.S got it intramuscularly, once or twice 56 days apart.

Treatment reported: some 20 received Ad26.COV2.S at low or high dose, single or two shots; about 5 received placebo; per-sample allocation not given. Samples analyzed were those drawn on day 63 after the first vaccine or placebo injection. TCRdb keeps only in-frame clones here, not all; method: immunoSEQ multiplex PCR. The sample yields 300,000 to 350,000 clones, 65% to 90% seen once. The TCR originated in a person between 18 and 59 years old who received the Ad26.COV2.S COVID-19 vaccine or a placebo. The specimen was peripheral blood, collected in a trial of Ad26.COV2.S vaccine versus placebo.

The CDR3 sequence is CASSPGQGANYGYTF. CDR3 bases: TGTGCCAGTAGCCCGGGACAGGGGGCTAACTATGGCTACACCTTC. V usage is TRBV19 and J usage is TRBJ1-2, with 11 nucleotides matching TRBD1. The length of the CDR3 is 15 residues. Germline CDR1 is LNHDA and CDR2 is SQIVND (reference sequence). With V trimmed by 6 bases and J by 0 bases, 3 bases remained unmatched. The whole variable domain, remainder taken from reference TRBV19 and TRBJ1-2, is DGGITQSPKYLFRKEGQNVTLSCEQNLNHDAMYWYRQDPGQGLRLIYYSQIVNDFQKGDIAEGYSVSREKKESFPLTVTSAQKNPTAFYLCASSPGQGANYGYTFGSGTRLTVV.